This entry lists 14 T cell receptor beta chains sequenced from one sample in a study of blood T cell repertoires in COVID-19. Clones were read by immunoSEQ multiplex PCR, and TCRdb kept only the in-frame ones, dropping some. The sample has roughly 110,000 clones, almost 85% seen once; the top ten hold roughly 4.3%. The sequencing sample was made of peripheral blood. The receptors were gathered from a human donor in a cohort sampled during active COVID-19.

The chain combines TRBV7-2 with TRBJ2-1, with TRBD2 matching over 9 bases. CDR1 is SGHTA, CDR2 FQGNSA, per germline. V was pared by 4 bases and J by 14 bases, with 15 bases of the junction left unmatched. The CDR3 runs to 15 residues. The CDR3 DNA follows: TGTGCCAGCAGCTCCAGGGTGCGGGAGGGGGTTTTAAAGTTCTTC. Translating it yields CASSSRVREGVLKFF.

The rearrangement uses TRBV5-8 and TRBJ1-5, with 10 bases that match TRBD1. The germline V gene has CDR1 SGHTS and CDR2 YDEGEE. After removal of 3 bases from V and 0 bases from J, the junction contained 6 bases not matched to a gene. CDR3 length: 17 amino acids. This chain's CDR3 is CASSSGQGPYSNQPQHF. The CDR3 DNA reads TGTGCCAGCAGCTCGGGACAGGGGCCATATAGCAATCAGCCCCAGCATTTT.

The chain carries TRBV4-1 and TRBJ2-3; TRBD2 agrees at 9 bases. Germline V gene sequence: CDR1 MGHRA, CDR2 YSYEKL. The CDR3 has 18 amino acids. With V trimmed by 0 bases and J by 6 bases, 13 bases remained unmatched. CDR3 protein: CASSQDPGSGGIGDTQYF. DNA of the CDR3: TGCGCCAGCAGCCAAGATCCCGGTAGCGGGGGTATAGGCGATACGCAGTATTTT.

This CDR3 reads CASSVFGTAAGNEQFF. The CDR3 nucleotides read TGTGCCAGCAGCGTATTCGGGACTGCCGCCGGCAATGAGCAGTTCTTC. The V gene is TRBV9, the J gene TRBJ2-1, with a tentative D call TRBD2 (6 bases). The CDR3 loop spans 16 amino acids. CDR1 and CDR2 (germline): SGDLS, YYNGEE. Trimming left V 1 base short and J 6 bases short, with 17 bases between.

This clone appeared a single time. The chain recombines TRBV12-5 with TRBJ2-1; 10 bases fit TRBD2. V was clipped by 7 bases and J by 7 bases; unmatched bases: 19. Germline CDR1 LGHNT, CDR2 FRNRAP. The CDR3 runs 18 residues. The CDR3 sequence: CASASTGAASGRDNEQFF. The DNA for the CDR3 is TGTGCTAGTGCCTCGACAGGGGCCGCGAGCGGGAGGGATAATGAGCAGTTCTTC.

The chain has TRBV7-3 and TRBJ2-3, with 12 bases aligning to TRBD2. J was trimmed by 6 bases and V by 4 bases; bases with no gene match: 5. The length of the CDR3 is 15 residues. The V gene's germline CDR1 is SGHTA and CDR2 FQGTGA. In DNA form, the CDR3 reads TGTGCCAGCAGCTCACTAGCGGGAGGTATGGATACGCAGTATTTT. It specifies CASSSLAGGMDTQYF.

This clone was found a few times. The chain links TRBV5-6 to TRBJ1-2; possible D gene TRBD1, 6 bases. The ends were cut back, 3 bases at V and 3 bases at J, with 18 bases in the middle. This CDR3 comprises 16 residues. The germline CDR1 and CDR2 sequences are SGHDT and YYEEEE. CDR3 loop: CASSSRPGRGYYGYTF. The CDR3 coding sequence is TGTGCCAGCAGCTCGCGCCCGGGCAGGGGATACTATGGCTACACCTTC.

This chain uses TRBV11-2 with TRBJ2-5, with 12 bases identical to TRBD2. This CDR3 has 16 amino acids. V was clipped by 5 bases and J by 6 bases; unmatched bases: 10. CDR1 and CDR2 (germline): SGHAT, FQNNGV. The CDR3 spells CASSALAGGLFKTQYF. CDR3 DNA sequence: TGTGCCAGCAGCGCCCTAGCGGGAGGGCTCTTTAAGACCCAGTACTTC. Full variable domain (remainder filled in from reference TRBV11-2 and TRBJ2-5): EAGVAQSPRYKIIEKRQSVAFWCNPISGHATLYWYQQILGQGPKLLIQFQNNGVVDDSQLPKDRFSAERLKGVDSTLKIQPAKLEDSAVYLCASSALAGGLFKTQYFGPGTRLLVL.

The rearrangement joins TRBV18 to TRBJ1-1; 12 positions agree with TRBD1. Germline CDR1 is KGHSH and CDR2 is LQKENI. There are 16 residues in the CDR3. Trimming removed 3 bases from V and 7 bases from J; junction bases left unmatched: 9. CDR3 region: CASSPRGTGGLNEAFF. The CDR3 DNA reads TGTGCCAGCTCACCCAGGGGGACAGGGGGCCTAAATGAAGCTTTCTTT.

The table lists this clone with a count of one. The genes are TRBV18 and TRBJ2-4; 9 bases align to TRBD1. This CDR3 region has 16 residues. V trimming: 1 base; J trimming: 3 bases; junction bases outside the gene matches: 4. The V gene's germline CDR1 is KGHSH and CDR2 LQKENI. The CDR3 loop reads CASSPRDRDVKNIQYF. In DNA form, the CDR3 reads TGTGCCAGCTCACCACGGGACAGGGACGTCAAAAACATTCAGTACTTC.

This clone was seen a single time. The chain combines TRBV3-1 (or the pseudogene TRBV3-2) with TRBJ2-6, with D possibly matching TRBD2 (6 bases). V was shortened by 1 base and J by 1 base, with 14 bases between the two germline ends. The CDR3 consists of 18 residues. Germline CDR1 and CDR2: LGHDT and YNNKEL (reference sequence). The CDR3 here is CASSQVWASASGANVLTF. DNA of the CDR3: TGTGCCAGCAGCCAAGTTTGGGCTAGCGCGTCTGGGGCCAACGTCCTGACTTTC.

The chain is built from TRBV29-1 and TRBJ1-2; the D gene is possibly TRBD1 (6 bases). The germline V gene encodes CDR1 SQVTM and CDR2 ANQGSEA. With 2 bases removed from V and 12 bases from J, the gap between germline ends came to 25 bases. The CDR3 spans 15 residues. CDR3 nucleotides: TGCAGCGTTGAACCTGTGGGGTCGGACAGACCCGTGGACACCTTC. Its translation: CSVEPVGSDRPVDTF.

The genes are TRBV3-1 (or the pseudogene TRBV3-2) and TRBJ2-3; 13 bases match TRBD2. The CDR3 extends over 17 amino acids. The V gene's germline CDR1 is LGHDT and CDR2 YNNKEL (reference sequence). J gave up 4 bases and V 1 base, and 5 bases lay outside the gene matches. This chain's CDR3 is CASSQAGTSGISDTQYF. The CDR3 DNA follows: TGTGCCAGCAGCCAAGCGGGGACTAGCGGGATCTCAGATACGCAGTATTTT.

This chain uses TRBV19 with TRBJ2-7; 8 positions match TRBD2. The CDR3 sequence is 14 residues long. Trimming removed 4 bases from V and 2 bases from J; junction bases left unmatched: 4. The germline V gene has CDR1 LNHDA and CDR2 SQIVND (reference sequence). The DNA of the CDR3 is TGTGCCAGTAGTAGGGCGGGAGGTACCTACGAGCAGTACTTC. Translating gives CASSRAGGTYEQYF.